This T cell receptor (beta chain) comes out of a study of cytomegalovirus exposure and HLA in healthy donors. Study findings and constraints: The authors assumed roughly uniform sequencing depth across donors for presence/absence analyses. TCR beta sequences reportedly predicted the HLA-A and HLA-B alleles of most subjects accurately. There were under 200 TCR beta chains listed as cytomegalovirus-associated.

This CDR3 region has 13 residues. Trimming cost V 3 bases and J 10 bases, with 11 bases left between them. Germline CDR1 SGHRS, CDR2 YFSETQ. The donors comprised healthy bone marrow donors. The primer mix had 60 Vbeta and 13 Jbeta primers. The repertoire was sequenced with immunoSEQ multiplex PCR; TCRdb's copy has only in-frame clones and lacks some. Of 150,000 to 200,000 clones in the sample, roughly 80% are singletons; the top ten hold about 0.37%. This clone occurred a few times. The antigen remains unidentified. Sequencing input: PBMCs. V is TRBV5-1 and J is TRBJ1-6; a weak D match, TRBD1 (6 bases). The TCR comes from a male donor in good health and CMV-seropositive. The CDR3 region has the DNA TGCGCCAGCAGCTCACAGGGTTTGTCACCCCTCCACTTT. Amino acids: CASSSQGLSPLHF.